The next 15 T cell receptor beta chains were all read from a single sample in a study of shared clonotypes between healthy human individuals. Data came from immunoSEQ multiplex PCR; TCRdb stores just in-frame clones and leaves some out. The sample yields 600,000 to 800,000 clones, 55% to 80% seen once. Specimen: memory CD4+ T cells sorted from blood. Subset noted: CD45RA-negative fraction. Every receptor here comes from a woman aged 25 to 39 in good health.

Concerning this clone: Other DNA sequences in the same sample also yield this CDR3. The chain couples TRBV4-2 to TRBJ2-5; D not resolved. Looked up from germline, CDR1 is LGHNA and CDR2 is YNFKEQ. The CDR3 is 13 residues long. V was pared by 1 base and J by 4 bases, with 7 bases between. CDR3 DNA sequence: TGTGCCAGCAGCCAAGGCCAGAGAGAGACCCAGTACTTC. Translating it yields CASSQGQRETQYF.

The chain uses TRBV5-4 and TRBJ2-5, with D possibly matching TRBD2 (5 bases). The DNA end lines up better with TRBJ2-7; the J call may be wrong. Germline CDR1 reads SGHNT; CDR2 reads YYREEE (reference sequence). The CDR3 covers 14 residues. The CDR3 loop reads CASSLDPSRGEQYF. The CDR3 coding sequence is TGTGCCAGCAGCTTGGATCCTAGCCGTGGCGAGCAGTACTTC.

There are many counts of this clone. The chain joins TRBV2 to TRBJ1-3, with a tentative D call TRBD1 (5 bases). Germline CDR1 SNHLY, CDR2 FYNNEI. This CDR3 spans 12 amino acids. Trimming took off 11 bases at V and 4 bases at J, with 12 bases between the two ends. CDR3 sequence: CASGTVGNTIYF. In DNA form, the CDR3 reads TGTGCCTCCGGGACGGTGGGAAACACCATATATTTT.

The chain is built from TRBV18 and TRBJ1-1; D not certain. The ends were cut back, 3 bases at V and 3 bases at J, with 8 bases in the middle. The CDR3 totals 13 residues. Germline CDR1 and CDR2: KGHSH and LQKENI. CDR3 DNA sequence: TGTGCCAGCTCACCTAATGGGGACACTGAAGCTTTCTTT. This codes for CASSPNGDTEAFF. Filled out from reference TRBV18 and TRBJ1-1, the complete variable domain reads NAGVMQNPRHLVRRRGQEARLRCSPMKGHSHVYWYRQLPEEGLKFMVYLQKENIIDESGMPKERFSAEFPKEGPSILRIQQVVRGDSAAYFCASSPNGDTEAFFGQGTRLTVV.

The rearrangement joins TRBV7-9 to TRBJ2-2, with TRBD2 matching over 7 bases. The CDR3 loop spans 18 amino acids. CDR1 and CDR2 from the germline V gene are SEHNR and FQNEAQ (reference sequence). J lost 0 bases, V lost 5 bases, and 12 bases had no gene match. The CDR3 DNA reads TGTGCCAGCAGCCCCCCTATCCGGCTAGCGGCGAACACCGGGGAGCTGTTTTTT. This gives the protein CASSPPIRLAANTGELFF.

This clone has a handful of counts. J is TRBJ1-4 and V is TRBV18, with 7 bases matching TRBD1. V trimming: 3 bases; J trimming: 8 bases; junction bases outside the gene matches: 9. The CDR3 loop spans 15 amino acids. Looked up from germline, CDR1 is KGHSH and CDR2 is LQKENI. The CDR3, as DNA: TGTGCCAGCTCACCTGGACAGGTCGGGACCGAAAAACTGTTTTTT. Residues: CASSPGQVGTEKLFF.

Details on this clone: A far larger clone is one base from this, pointing to a likely read error. This same CDR3 is encoded by further DNA sequences in the sample. The rearrangement links TRBV7-2 to TRBJ2-7; D gene ambiguous. CDR3 length: 14 residues. Germline-derived CDR1 and CDR2 are SGHTA and FQGNSA. The germline V and J ends were trimmed by 2 bases and 0 bases, with 8 bases remaining between them. CDR3 amino acids: CASSLQRDSYEQYF. CDR3 in DNA: TGTGCCAGCAGCTTACAGCGAGACTCCTACGAGCAGTACTTC.

Concerning this clone itself: At the DNA level, this CDR3 is encoded by other sequences in the same sample as well. The V call is TRBV6-1, the J call TRBJ1-4; D remains ambiguous. The length of the CDR3 is 13 residues. The ends were cut back, 0 bases at V and 2 bases at J, with 1 base in the middle. Germline lookup yields CDR1 MNHNS and CDR2 SASEGT. CDR3 nucleotides: TGTGCCAGCAGTGAAGCGACTAATGAAAAACTGTTTTTT. This sequence encodes CASSEATNEKLFF.

The V call is TRBV7-6, the J call TRBJ2-5; no firm D call. The CDR3 loop spans 13 amino acids. Germline loops: CDR1 SGHVS, CDR2 FNYEAQ. Trimming shortened V by 0 bases and J by 7 bases, and 9 bases separated the two germline ends. The CDR3 reads CASSLADSGTQYF. The CDR3 DNA follows: TGTGCCAGCAGCTTAGCGGATTCAGGGACCCAGTACTTC.

This chain connects TRBV5-1 to TRBJ2-6, with D maybe TRBD1 (5 bases). The V and J ends lost 2 bases and 2 bases respectively, with 14 bases between them. The germline CDR1 and CDR2 sequences are SGHRS and YFSETQ. This CDR3 contains 17 residues. CDR3 nucleotides: TGCGCCAGCAGCTTTCTCAGGGAATCCGCTGGGGCCAACGTCCTGACTTTC. This gives the protein CASSFLRESAGANVLTF.

The table lists this clone with many counts. The chain links TRBV19 to TRBJ2-1, with D unclear. This CDR3 is built from 13 residues. V was cut by 4 bases and J by 8 bases, with 12 bases left in between. Per germline, CDR1 LNHDA and CDR2 SQIVND (reference sequence). CDR3 DNA: TGTGCCAGTAGTAGCGACATGGGGTATGAGCAGTTCTTC. Its protein product is CASSSDMGYEQFF.

V is TRBV4-2 and J is TRBJ2-7; 7 bases are shared with TRBD1. CDR3 size: 13 residues. Germline CDR1 and CDR2: LGHNA and YNFKEQ. Trimming took 4 bases from V and 3 from J; bases not matched to a gene: 3. The CDR3 protein is CASSPRDSYEQYF. The DNA of the CDR3 is TGTGCCAGCAGCCCACGGGACAGCTACGAGCAGTACTTC.

J is TRBJ2-1 and V is TRBV7-9; the D call may be TRBD1 or TRBD2 (5 bases each). Germline CDR1 reads SEHNR; CDR2 reads FQNEAQ (reference sequence). There are 12 residues in the CDR3. With 8 bases removed from V and 4 bases from J, the gap between germline ends came to 9 bases. The CDR3 spells CASGTVYNEQFF. Here the CDR3 DNA reads TGTGCCAGCGGGACGGTGTACAATGAGCAGTTCTTC.

The rearrangement joins TRBV10-3 to TRBJ2-7; 12 nucleotides line up with TRBD1. The CDR3 is 14 amino acids. V lost 6 bases and J lost 5; bases outside the gene matches: 5. Germline lookup yields CDR1 ENHRY and CDR2 SYGVKD. The chain's CDR3 is CAISAGTGGDEQYF. The CDR3 region has the DNA TGTGCCATCAGCGCCGGGACAGGGGGCGACGAGCAGTACTTC.

This clone was recorded a few times. This chain joins TRBV4-1 and TRBJ1-1, with D maybe TRBD1 (6 bases). Trimming removed 6 bases at V and 5 bases at J, with 13 bases between. The CDR3 extends over 13 amino acids. The germline CDR1 and CDR2 sequences are MGHRA and YSYEKL. This chain's CDR3 is CASRPLTGTEAFF. CDR3 bases: TGCGCCAGCAGGCCTCTAACAGGGACTGAAGCTTTCTTT.